Sequencing of this T cell receptor beta chain was carried out in a study of T cells after somatic rescue of genetic block. With 5 bases clipped from V and 0 bases from J, the junction kept 12 bases outside the gene matches. Germline V gives CDR1 SGHRS, CDR2 YFSETQ. CDR3 length: 18 residues. Only in-frame clones appear in the TCRdb table, and some are missing; sequencing was by immunoSEQ multiplex PCR. This table has 80,000 to 90,000 clones, about 87% appearing once. Notes on this clone: Other DNA sequences in this specimen translate into the identical CDR3.

The sequenced sample was peripheral blood mononuclear cells (PBMCs). V and J are TRBV5-1 and TRBJ2-5; 11 bases are shared with TRBD2. The sequence was collected from a woman between 18 and 29 years old. CDR3 region: CASSTQLAGGGYQETQYF. CDR3 DNA: TGCGCCAGCAGTACCCAGCTAGCGGGGGGAGGTTACCAAGAGACCCAGTACTTC.